The sample holds a few counts of the clone carrying this T cell receptor beta chain. As yet, its antigen is unknown. Staining for CD45RO/CCR7/CD25/CD127/CD95/CD27 allowed sorting of CD4+ naive, central memory, regulatory and stem cell-like memory cells. Each population that was sorted was more than 98% pure. This sample is drawn from a study of beta chain features in type 1 diabetes. Across the whole study: Cell yields, gender and age were comparable in patients and healthy donors.

Study observations and caveats: cDNA-based reads could over-represent cells with high TCR expression. The study found moderately but significantly shorter TCRB CDR3s in all four CD4+ subsets of Type 1 diabetes patients.

The sequenced template was cDNA made from the entire isolated RNA. Sequenced by immunoSEQ multiplex PCR; TCRdb stores in-frame clones only, minus some. The sample includes 120,000 to 150,000 clones, 10% to 15% seen only once; the top ten take roughly 1.4%. V lost 2 bases and J lost 2, with 6 bases in between. The CDR3 runs to 13 residues. Germline CDR1 reads SEHNR; CDR2 reads FQNEAQ (reference sequence). This chain uses TRBV7-9 with TRBJ2-5; D not certain. The TCR was taken from a man aged 18 to 30 with type 1 diabetes. The sample was central memory CD4+ T cells from blood. CDR3 loop: CASSLPPQETQYF. In DNA, the CDR3 is TGTGCCAGCAGCTTACCCCCACAAGAGACCCAGTACTTC.